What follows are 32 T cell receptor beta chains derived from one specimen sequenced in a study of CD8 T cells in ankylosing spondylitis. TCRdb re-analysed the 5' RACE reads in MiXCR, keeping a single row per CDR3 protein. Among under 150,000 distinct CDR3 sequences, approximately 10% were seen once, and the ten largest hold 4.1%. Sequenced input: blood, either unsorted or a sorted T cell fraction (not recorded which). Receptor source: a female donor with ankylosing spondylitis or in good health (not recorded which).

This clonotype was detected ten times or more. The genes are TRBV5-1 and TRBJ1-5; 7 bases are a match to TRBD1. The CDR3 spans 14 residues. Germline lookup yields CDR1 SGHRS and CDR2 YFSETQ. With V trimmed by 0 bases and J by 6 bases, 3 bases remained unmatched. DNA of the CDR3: TGCGCCAGCAGCTTGGATCCAGGGGGTCAGCCCCAGCATTTT. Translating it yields CASSLDPGGQPQHF.

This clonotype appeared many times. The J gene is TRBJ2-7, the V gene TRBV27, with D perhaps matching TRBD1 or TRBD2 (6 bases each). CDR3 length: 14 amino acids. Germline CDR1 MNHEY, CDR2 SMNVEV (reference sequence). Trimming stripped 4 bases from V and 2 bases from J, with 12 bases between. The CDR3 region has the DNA TGTGCCAGCAGTTGGGGGGCGGGACCCTACGAGCAGTACTTC. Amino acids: CASSWGAGPYEQYF.

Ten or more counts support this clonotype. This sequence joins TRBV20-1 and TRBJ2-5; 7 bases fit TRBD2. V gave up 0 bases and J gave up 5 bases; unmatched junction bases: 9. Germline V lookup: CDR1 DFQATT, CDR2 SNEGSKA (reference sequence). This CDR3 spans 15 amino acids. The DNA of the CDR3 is TGCAGTGCTAGAGATCCGGCGGGGGTCGGGGAGACCCAGTACTTC. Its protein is CSARDPAGVGETQYF.

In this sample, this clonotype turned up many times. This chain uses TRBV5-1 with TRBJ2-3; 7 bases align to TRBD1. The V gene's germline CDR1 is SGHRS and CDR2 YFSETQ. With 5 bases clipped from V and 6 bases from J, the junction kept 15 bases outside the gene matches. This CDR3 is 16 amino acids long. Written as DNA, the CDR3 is TGCGCCAGCAGTTCTGACTCGGACAGGCTTTACGATACGCAGTATTTT. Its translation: CASSSDSDRLYDTQYF.

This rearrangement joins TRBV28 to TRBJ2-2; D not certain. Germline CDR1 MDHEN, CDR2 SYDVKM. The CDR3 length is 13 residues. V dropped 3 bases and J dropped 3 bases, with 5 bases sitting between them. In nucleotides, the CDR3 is TGTGCCAGCAGTTTCTTTCACACCGGGGAGCTGTTTTTT. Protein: CASSFFHTGELFF.

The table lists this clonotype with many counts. DNA for the CDR3: TGCGCCAGCAGCTTCCGGATATCGACCCGGACTAGCGGGGTTTACGAGCAGTACTTC. It encodes CASSFRISTRTSGVYEQYF. V gene TRBV5-1 combines with J gene TRBJ2-7; the match to TRBD2 covers 12 bases. V trimming: 2 bases; J trimming: 4 bases; junction bases outside the gene matches: 16. There are 19 residues in the CDR3. Germline V gives CDR1 SGHRS, CDR2 YFSETQ.

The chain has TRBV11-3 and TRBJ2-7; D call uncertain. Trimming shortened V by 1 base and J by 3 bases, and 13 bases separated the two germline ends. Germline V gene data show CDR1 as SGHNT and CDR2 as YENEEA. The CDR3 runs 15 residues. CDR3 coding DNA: TGTGCCAGCAGCTTAGGCAGTTGGACGGACTACGAGCAGTACTTC. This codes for CASSLGSWTDYEQYF.

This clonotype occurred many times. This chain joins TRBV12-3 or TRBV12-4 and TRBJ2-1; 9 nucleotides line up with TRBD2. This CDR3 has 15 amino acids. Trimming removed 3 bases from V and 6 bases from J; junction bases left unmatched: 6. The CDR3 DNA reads TGTGCCAGCAGTTTTTATGCGGGAGGGGCCAATGAGCAGTTCTTC. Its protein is CASSFYAGGANEQFF.

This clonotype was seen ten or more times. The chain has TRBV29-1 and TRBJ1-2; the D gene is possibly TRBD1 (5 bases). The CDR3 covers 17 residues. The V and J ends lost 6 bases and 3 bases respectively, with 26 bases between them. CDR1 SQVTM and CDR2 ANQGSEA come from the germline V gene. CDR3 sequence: CSVEPPLDSRYYYGYTF. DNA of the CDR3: TGCAGCGTAGAACCCCCCCTAGACAGTCGGTACTACTATGGCTACACCTTC.

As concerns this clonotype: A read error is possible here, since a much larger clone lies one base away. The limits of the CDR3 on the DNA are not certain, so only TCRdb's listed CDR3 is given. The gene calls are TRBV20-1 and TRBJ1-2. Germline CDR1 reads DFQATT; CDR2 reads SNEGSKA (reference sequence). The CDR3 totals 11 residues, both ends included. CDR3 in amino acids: CSVTGSYGCTF.

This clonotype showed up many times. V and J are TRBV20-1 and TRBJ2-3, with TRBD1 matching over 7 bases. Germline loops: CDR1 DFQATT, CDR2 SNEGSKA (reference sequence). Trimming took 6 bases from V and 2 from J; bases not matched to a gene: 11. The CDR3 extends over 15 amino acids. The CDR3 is CSALLGTVLTDTQYF. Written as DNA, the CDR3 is TGCAGTGCCCTACTCGGGACAGTCCTCACAGATACGCAGTATTTT.

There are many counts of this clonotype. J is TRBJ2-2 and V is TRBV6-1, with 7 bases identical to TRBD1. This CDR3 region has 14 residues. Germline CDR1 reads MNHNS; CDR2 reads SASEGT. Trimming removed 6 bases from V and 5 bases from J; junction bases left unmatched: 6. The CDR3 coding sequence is TGTGCCAGCAGGTCGGGACAGCGGACCGGGGAGCTGTTTTTT. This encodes CASRSGQRTGELFF.

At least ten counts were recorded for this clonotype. The CDR3 region has the DNA TGTGCCAGCAGTTTCCAGGCCGGGGGAAACACCATATATTTT. Translating gives CASSFQAGGNTIYF. V and J are TRBV12-3 or TRBV12-4 and TRBJ1-3, with D uncertain. V was pared by 3 bases and J by 4 bases, with 10 bases between. The CDR3 is 14 residues long.

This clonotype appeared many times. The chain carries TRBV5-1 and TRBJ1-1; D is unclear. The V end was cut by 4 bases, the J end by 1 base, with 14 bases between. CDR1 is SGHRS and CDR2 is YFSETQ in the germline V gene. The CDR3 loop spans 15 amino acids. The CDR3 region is CASSPRMVQNTEAFF. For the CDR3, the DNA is TGCGCCAGCAGCCCCCGGATGGTTCAGAACACTGAAGCTTTCTTT.

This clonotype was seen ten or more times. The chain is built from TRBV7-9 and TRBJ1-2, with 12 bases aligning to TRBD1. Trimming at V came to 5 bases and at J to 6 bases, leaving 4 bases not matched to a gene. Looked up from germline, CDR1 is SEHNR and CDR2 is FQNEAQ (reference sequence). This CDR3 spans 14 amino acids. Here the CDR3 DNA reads TGTGCCAGCAGCCTGGGACAGGGGGCAGATGGCTACACCTTC. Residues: CASSLGQGADGYTF.

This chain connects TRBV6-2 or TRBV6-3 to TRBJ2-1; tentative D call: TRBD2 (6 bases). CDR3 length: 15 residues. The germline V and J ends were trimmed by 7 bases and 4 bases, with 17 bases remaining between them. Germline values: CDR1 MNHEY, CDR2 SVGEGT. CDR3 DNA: TGTGCCAGCATGCTCCGGGGACTGCGGTACAATGAGCAGTTCTTC. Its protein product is CASMLRGLRYNEQFF.

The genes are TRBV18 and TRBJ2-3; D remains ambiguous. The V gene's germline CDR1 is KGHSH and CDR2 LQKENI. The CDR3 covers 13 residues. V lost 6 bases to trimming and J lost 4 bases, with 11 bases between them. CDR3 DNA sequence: TGTGCCAGCTCCCGTCCAATCCCAGATACGCAGTATTTT. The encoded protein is CASSRPIPDTQYF.

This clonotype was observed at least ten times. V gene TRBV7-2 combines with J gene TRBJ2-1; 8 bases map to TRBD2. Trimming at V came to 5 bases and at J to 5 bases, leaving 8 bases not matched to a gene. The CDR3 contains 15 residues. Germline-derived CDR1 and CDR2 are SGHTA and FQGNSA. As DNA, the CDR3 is TGTGCCAGCAGCCTCCGGGAGGGCCTCAACAATGAGCAGTTCTTC. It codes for CASSLREGLNNEQFF.

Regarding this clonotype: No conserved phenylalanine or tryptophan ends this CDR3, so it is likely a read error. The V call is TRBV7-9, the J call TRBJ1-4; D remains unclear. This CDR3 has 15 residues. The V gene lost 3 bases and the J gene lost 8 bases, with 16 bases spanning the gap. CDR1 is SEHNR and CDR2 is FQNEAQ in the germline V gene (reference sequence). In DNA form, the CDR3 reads TGTGCCAGCAGCTTGAATGGGCATGCCCAAGAAAAACTGTTTTCT. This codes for CASSLNGHAQEKLFS.

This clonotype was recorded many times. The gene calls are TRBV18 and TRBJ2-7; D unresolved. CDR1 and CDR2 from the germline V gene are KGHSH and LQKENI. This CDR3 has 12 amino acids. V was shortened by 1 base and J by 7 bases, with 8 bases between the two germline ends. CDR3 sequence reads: CASSPRGSEQYF. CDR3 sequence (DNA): TGTGCCAGCTCACCACGGGGAAGTGAGCAGTACTTC.

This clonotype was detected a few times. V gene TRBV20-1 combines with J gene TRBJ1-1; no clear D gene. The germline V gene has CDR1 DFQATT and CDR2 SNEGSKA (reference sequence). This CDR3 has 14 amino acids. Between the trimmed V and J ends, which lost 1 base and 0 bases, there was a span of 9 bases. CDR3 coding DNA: TGCAGTGCTAGAGGACACTTCATGAACACTGAAGCTTTCTTT. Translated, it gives CSARGHFMNTEAFF.

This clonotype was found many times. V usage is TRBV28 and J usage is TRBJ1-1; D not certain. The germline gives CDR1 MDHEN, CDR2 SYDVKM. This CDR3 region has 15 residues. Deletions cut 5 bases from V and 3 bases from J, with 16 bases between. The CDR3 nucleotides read TGTGCCAGCAGTCCGGACGGCTTATCGGACACTGAAGCTTTCTTT. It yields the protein CASSPDGLSDTEAFF.

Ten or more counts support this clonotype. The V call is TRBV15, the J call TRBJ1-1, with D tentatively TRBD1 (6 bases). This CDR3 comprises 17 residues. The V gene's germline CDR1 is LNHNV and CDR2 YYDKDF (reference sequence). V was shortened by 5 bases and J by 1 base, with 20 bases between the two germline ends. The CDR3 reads CATSLIQGEDRNTEAFF. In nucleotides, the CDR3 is TGTGCCACCAGCCTAATACAGGGTGAAGACCGGAACACTGAAGCTTTCTTT.

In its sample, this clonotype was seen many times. CDR3 in DNA: TGTGCCAGCTCAACCGGGGAGCTGTTTTTT. As protein: CASSTGELFF. This chain joins TRBV18 and TRBJ2-2; D is unresolved. V was shortened by 5 bases and J by 5 bases, with 0 bases between the two germline ends. Germline assignment: CDR1 KGHSH and CDR2 LQKENI. CDR3 length: 10 amino acids.

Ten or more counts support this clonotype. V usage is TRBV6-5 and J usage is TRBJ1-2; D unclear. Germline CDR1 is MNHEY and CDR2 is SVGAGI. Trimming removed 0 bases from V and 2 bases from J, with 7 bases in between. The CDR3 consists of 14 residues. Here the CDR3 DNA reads TGTGCCAGCAGTTACTCGCCCGAGAACTATGGCTACACCTTC. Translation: CASSYSPENYGYTF.

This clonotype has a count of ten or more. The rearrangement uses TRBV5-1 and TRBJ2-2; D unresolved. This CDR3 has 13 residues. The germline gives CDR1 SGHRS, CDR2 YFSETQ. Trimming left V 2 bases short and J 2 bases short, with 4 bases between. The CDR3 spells CASSFPNTGELFF. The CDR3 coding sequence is TGCGCCAGCAGCTTTCCCAACACCGGGGAGCTGTTTTTT.

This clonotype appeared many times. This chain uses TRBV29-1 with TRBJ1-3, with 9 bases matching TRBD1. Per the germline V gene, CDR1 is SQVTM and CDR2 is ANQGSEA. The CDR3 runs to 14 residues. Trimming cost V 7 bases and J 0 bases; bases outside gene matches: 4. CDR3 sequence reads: CSASGQGSGNTIYF. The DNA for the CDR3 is TGCAGCGCCTCGGGACAGGGCTCTGGAAACACCATATATTTT. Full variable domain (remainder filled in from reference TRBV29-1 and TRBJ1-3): SAVISQKPSRDICQRGTSLTIQCQVDSQVTMMFWYRQQPGQSLTLIATANQGSEATYESGFVIDKFPISRPNLTFSTLTVSNMSPEDSSIYLCSASGQGSGNTIYFGEGSWLTVV.

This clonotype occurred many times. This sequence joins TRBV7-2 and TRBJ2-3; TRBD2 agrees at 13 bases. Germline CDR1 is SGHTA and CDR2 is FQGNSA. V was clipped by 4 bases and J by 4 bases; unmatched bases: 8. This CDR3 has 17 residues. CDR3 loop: CASSSRTSGSRADTQYF. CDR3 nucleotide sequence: TGTGCCAGCAGCTCCCGGACTAGCGGGAGTAGAGCAGATACGCAGTATTTT. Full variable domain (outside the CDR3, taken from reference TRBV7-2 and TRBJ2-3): GAGVSQSPSNKVTEKGKDVELRCDPISGHTALYWYRQSLGQGLEFLIYFQGNSAPDKSGLPSDRFSAERTGGSVSTLTIQRTQQEDSAVYLCASSSRTSGSRADTQYFGPGTRLTVL.

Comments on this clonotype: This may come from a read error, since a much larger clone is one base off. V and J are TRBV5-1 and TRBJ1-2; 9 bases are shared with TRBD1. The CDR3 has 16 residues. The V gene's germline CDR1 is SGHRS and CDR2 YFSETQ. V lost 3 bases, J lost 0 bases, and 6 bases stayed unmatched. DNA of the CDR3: TGCGCCAGCAGCTCTCGGACAGGGGTAGCTAACTATGGCTACACCTTC. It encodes CASSSRTGVANYGYTF.

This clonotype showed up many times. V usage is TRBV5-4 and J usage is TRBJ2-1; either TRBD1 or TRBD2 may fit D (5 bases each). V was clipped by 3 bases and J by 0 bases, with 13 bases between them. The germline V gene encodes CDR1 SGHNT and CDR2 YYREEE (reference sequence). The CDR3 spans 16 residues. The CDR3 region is CASSSRDPSSYNEQFF. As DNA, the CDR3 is TGTGCCAGCAGCTCCCGGGACCCAAGCTCCTACAATGAGCAGTTCTTC.

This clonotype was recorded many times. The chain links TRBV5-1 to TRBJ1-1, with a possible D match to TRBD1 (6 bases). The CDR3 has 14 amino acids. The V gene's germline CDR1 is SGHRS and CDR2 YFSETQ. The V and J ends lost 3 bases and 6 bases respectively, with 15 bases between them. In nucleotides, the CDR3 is TGCGCCAGCAGCTCCGCAGGGGCGAGCGCTGAAGCTTTCTTT. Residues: CASSSAGASAEAFF.

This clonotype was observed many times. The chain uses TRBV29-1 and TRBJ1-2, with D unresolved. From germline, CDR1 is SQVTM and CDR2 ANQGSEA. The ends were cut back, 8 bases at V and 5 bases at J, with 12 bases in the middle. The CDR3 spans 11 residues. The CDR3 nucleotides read TGCAGCTCCTATACGAATTATGGCTACACCTTC. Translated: CSSYTNYGYTF. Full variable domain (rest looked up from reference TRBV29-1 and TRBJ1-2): SAVISQKPSRDICQRGTSLTIQCQVDSQVTMMFWYRQQPGQSLTLIATANQGSEATYESGFVIDKFPISRPNLTFSTLTVSNMSPEDSSIYLCSSYTNYGYTFGSGTRLTVV.